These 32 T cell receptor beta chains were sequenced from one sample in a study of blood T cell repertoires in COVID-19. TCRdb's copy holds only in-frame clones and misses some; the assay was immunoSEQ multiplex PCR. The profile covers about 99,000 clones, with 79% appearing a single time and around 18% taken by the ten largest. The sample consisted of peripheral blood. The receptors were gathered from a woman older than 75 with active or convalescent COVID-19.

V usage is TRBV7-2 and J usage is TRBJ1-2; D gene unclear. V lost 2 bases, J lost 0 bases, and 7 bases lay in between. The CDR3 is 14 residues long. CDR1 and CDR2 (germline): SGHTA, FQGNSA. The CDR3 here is CASSLYSPNYGYTF. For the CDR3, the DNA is TGTGCCAGCAGCTTATACAGCCCTAACTATGGCTACACCTTC. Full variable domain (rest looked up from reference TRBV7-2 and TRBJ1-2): GAGVSQSPSNKVTEKGKDVELRCDPISGHTALYWYRQSLGQGLEFLIYFQGNSAPDKSGLPSDRFSAERTGGSVSTLTIQRTQQEDSAVYLCASSLYSPNYGYTFGSGTRLTVV.

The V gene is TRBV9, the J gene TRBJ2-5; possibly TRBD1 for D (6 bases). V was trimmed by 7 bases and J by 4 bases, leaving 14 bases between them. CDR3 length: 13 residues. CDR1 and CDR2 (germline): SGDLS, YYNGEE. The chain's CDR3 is CASPRDKRETQYF. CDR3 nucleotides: TGTGCCAGCCCCCGGGACAAACGAGAGACCCAGTACTTC.

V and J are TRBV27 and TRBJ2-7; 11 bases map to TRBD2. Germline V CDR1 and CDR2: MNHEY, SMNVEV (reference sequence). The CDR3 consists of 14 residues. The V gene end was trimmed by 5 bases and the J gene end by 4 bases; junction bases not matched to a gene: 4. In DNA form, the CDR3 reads TGTGCCAGCAGTAGACTAGCGGGACGGTACGAGCAGTACTTC. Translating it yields CASSRLAGRYEQYF.

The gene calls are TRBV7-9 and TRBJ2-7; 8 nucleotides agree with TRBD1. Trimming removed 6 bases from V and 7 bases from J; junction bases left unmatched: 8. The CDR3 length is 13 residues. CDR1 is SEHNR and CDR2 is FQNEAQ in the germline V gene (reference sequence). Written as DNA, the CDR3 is TGTGCCAGCAGGACGACAGGGGAAGGTGAGCAGTACTTC. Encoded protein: CASRTTGEGEQYF.

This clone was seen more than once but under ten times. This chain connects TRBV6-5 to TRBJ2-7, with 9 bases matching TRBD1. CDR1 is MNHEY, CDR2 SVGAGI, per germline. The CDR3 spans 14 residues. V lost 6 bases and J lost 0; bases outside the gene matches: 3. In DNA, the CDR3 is TGTGCCAGCAGCCTGGACAGGGGCTCCTACGAGCAGTACTTC. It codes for CASSLDRGSYEQYF.

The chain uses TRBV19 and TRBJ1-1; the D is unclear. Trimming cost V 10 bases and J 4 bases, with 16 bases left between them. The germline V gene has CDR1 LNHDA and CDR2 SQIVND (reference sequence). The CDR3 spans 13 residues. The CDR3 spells CATNPGGGTEAFF. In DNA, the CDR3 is TGTGCCACCAACCCTGGCGGTGGCACTGAAGCTTTCTTT.

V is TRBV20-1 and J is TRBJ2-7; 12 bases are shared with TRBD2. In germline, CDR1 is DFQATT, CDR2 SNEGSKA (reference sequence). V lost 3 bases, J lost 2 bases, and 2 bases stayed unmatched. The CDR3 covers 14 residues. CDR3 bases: TGCAGTGCTAGTCTAGCGGGAGGGACCTACGAGCAGTACTTC. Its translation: CSASLAGGTYEQYF.

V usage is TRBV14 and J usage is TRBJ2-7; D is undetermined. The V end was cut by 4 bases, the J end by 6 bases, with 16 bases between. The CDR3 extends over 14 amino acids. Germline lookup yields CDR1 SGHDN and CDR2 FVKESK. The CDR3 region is CASSLDTYTLEQYF. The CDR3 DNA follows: TGTGCCAGCAGCCTAGACACATATACGCTCGAGCAGTACTTC.

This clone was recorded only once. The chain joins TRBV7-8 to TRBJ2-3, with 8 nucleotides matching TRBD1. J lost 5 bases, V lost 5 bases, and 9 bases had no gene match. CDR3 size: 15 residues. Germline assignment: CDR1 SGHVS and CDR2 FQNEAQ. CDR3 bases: TGTGCCAGCAGCCTCAGGGGGCCGAGGGAAGATACGCAGTATTTT. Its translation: CASSLRGPREDTQYF.

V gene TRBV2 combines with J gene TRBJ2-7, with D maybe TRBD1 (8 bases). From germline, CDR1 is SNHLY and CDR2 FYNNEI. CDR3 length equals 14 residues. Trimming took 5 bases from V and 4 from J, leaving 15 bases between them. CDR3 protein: CASSLQGGDYEQYF. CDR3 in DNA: TGTGCCAGCAGTCTACAGGGGGGGGATTACGAGCAGTACTTC.

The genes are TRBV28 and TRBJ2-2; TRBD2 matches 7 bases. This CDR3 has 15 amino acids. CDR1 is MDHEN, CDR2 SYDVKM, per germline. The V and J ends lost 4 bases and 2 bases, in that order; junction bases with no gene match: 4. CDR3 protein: CASSYPGGNTGELFF. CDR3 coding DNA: TGTGCCAGCAGTTATCCGGGGGGAAACACCGGGGAGCTGTTTTTT.

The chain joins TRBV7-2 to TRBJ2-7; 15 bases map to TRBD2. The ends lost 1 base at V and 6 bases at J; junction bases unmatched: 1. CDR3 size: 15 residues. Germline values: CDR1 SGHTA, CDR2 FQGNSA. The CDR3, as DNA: TGTGCCAGCAGCTTAGGGACTAGCGGGGGGGCCGAGCAGTACTTC. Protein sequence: CASSLGTSGGAEQYF. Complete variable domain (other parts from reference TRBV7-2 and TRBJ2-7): GAGVSQSPSNKVTEKGKDVELRCDPISGHTALYWYRQSLGQGLEFLIYFQGNSAPDKSGLPSDRFSAERTGGSVSTLTIQRTQQEDSAVYLCASSLGTSGGAEQYFGPGTRLTVT.

CDR3 in amino acids: CSVEGLAGVHEQYF. The CDR3 DNA follows: TGCAGCGTTGAGGGACTAGCGGGAGTGCATGAGCAGTACTTC. V and J are TRBV29-1 and TRBJ2-7, with 14 bases fitting TRBD2. This CDR3 comprises 14 residues. Germline loops: CDR1 SQVTM, CDR2 ANQGSEA. Trimming removed 3 bases from V and 7 bases from J; junction bases left unmatched: 5.

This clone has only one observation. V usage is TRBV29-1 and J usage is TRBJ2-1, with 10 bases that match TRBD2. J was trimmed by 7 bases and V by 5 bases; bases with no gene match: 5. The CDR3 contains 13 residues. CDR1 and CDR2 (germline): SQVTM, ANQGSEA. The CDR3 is CSVLAGVWNEQFF. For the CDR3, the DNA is TGCAGCGTTCTAGCGGGAGTGTGGAATGAGCAGTTCTTC.

Here the CDR3 DNA reads TGTGCCAGCACGAGGGTTAGCACAGATACGCAGTATTTT. Translation: CASTRVSTDTQYF. The chain couples TRBV2 to TRBJ2-3, with D possibly TRBD2 on 5 matching bases. Deletions cut 7 bases from V and 0 bases from J, with 8 bases between. Germline V lookup: CDR1 SNHLY, CDR2 FYNNEI. The CDR3 totals 13 residues. Variable domain in full (rest from reference TRBV2 and TRBJ2-3): EPEVTQTPSHQVTQMGQEVILRCVPISNHLYFYWYRQILGQKVEFLVSFYNNEISEKSEIFDDQFSVERPDGSNFTLKIRSTKLEDSAMYFCASTRVSTDTQYFGPGTRLTVL.

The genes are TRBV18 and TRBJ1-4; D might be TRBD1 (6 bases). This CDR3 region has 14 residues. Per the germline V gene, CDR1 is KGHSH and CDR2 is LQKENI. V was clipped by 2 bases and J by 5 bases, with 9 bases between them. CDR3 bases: TGTGCCAGCTCACCAGGGGGCAGGAATGAAAAACTGTTTTTT. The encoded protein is CASSPGGRNEKLFF.

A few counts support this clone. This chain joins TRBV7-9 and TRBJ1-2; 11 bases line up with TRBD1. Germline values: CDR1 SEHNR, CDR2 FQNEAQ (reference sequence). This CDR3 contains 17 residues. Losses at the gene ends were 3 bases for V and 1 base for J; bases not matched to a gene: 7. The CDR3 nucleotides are TGTGCCAGCAGCTTCCCCCCGGGACAGGGGGTTAACTATGGCTACACCTTC. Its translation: CASSFPPGQGVNYGYTF. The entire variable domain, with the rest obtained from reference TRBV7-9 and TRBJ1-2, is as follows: DTGVSQNPRHKITKRGQNVTFRCDPISEHNRLYWYRQTLGQGPEFLTYFQNEAQLEKSRLLSDRFSAERPKGSFSTLEIQRTEQGDSAMYLCASSFPPGQGVNYGYTFGSGTRLTVV.

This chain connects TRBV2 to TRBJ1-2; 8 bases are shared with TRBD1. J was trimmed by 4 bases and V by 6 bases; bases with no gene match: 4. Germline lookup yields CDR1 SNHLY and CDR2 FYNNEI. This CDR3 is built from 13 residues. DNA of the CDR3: TGTGCCAGCAGGACAGGGGATAGCTATGGCTACACCTTC. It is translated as CASRTGDSYGYTF.

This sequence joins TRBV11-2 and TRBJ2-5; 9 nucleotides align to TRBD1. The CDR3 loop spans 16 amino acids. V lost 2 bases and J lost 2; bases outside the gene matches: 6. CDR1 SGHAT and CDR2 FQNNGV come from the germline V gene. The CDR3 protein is CASSLLTGGGQETQYF. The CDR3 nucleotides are TGTGCCAGCAGCTTACTTACAGGGGGCGGACAAGAGACCCAGTACTTC.

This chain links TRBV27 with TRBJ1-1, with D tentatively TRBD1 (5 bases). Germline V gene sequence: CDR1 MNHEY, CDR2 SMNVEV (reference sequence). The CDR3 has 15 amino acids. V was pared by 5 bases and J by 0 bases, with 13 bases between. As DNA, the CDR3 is TGTGCCAGCAGTCCCCATGGGGGGATGAACACTGAAGCTTTCTTT. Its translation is CASSPHGGMNTEAFF.

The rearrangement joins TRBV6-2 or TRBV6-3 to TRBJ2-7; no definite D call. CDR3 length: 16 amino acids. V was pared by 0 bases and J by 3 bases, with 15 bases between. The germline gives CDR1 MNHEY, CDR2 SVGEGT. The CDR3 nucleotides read TGTGCCAGCAGTTACTCCGCGGCCCACCCGGGCTACGAGCAGTACTTC. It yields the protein CASSYSAAHPGYEQYF.

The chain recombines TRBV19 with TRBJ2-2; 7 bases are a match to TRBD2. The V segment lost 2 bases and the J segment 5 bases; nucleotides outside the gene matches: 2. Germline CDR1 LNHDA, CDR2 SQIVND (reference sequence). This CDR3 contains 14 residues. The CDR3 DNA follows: TGTGCCAGTAGTATAACCGGGGGGACCGGGGAGCTGTTTTTT. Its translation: CASSITGGTGELFF.

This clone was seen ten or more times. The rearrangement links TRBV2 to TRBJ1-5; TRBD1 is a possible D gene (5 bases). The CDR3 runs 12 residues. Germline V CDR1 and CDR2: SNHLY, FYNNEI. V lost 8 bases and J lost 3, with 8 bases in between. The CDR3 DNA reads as TGTGCCAGCCAGACAGTCAATCAGCCCCAGCATTTT. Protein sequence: CASQTVNQPQHF.

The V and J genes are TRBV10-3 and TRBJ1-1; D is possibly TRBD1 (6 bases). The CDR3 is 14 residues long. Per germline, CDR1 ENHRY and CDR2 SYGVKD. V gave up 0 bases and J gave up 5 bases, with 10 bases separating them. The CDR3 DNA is TGTGCCATCAGTGAGTCGCTGGGGGCGACTGAAGCTTTCTTT. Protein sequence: CAISESLGATEAFF.

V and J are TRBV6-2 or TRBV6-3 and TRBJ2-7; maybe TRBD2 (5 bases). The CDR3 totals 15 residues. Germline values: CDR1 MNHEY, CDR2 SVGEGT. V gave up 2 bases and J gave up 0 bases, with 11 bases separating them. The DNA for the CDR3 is TGTGCCAGCAGTTACCGACGGGAAGTCTCCTACGAGCAGTACTTC. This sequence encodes CASSYRREVSYEQYF.

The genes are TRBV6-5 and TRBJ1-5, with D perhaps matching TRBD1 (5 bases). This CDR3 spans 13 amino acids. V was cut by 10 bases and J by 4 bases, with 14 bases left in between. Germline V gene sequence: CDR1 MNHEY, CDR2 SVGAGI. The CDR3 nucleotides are TGTGCCACCAGAGCGGGGGTTAATCAGCCCCAGCATTTT. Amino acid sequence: CATRAGVNQPQHF.

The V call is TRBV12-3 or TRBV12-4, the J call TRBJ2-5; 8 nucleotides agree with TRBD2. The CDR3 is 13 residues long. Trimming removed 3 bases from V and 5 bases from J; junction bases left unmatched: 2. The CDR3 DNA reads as TGTGCCAGCAGTTTCCCTAGCGGGGAGACCCAGTACTTC. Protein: CASSFPSGETQYF.

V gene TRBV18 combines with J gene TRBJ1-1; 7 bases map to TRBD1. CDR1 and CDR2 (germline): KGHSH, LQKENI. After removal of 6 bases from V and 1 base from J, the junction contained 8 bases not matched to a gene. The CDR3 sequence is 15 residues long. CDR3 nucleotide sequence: TGTGCCAGCTCCCCTACAGGGGAGTCGAACACTGAAGCTTTCTTT. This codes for CASSPTGESNTEAFF.

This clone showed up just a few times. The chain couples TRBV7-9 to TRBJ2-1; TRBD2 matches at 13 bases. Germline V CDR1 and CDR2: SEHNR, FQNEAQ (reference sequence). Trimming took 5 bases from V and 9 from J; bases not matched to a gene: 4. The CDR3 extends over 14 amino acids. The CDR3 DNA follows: TGTGCCAGCAGCCTTGGACTAGCGGGAGTTGAGCAGTTCTTC. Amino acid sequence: CASSLGLAGVEQFF.

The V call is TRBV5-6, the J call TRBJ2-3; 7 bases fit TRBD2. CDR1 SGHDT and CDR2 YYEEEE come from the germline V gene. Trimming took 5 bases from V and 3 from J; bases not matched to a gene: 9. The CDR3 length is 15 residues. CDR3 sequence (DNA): TGTGCCAGCAGGTATAGCGGGCCCCGGACAGATACGCAGTATTTT. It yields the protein CASRYSGPRTDTQYF.

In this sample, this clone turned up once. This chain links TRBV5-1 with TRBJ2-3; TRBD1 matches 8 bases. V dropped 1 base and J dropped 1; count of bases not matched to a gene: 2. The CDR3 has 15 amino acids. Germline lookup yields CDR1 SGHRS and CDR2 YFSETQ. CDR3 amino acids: CASSLLDRGTDTQYF. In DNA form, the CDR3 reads TGCGCCAGCAGCTTGCTGGACAGGGGCACAGATACGCAGTATTTT.

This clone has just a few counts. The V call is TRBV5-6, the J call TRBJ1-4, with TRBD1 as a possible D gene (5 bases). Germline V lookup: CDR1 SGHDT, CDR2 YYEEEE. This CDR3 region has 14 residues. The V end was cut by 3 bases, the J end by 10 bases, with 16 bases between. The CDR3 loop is CASSSRGVLRKLFF. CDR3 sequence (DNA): TGTGCCAGCAGCTCCCGGGGGGTCTTACGAAAACTGTTTTTT.